Detailed here is one TCR beta chain. As yet, its antigen is unknown. This specimen belongs to a study of post-analysis software for immune sequencing data. Study overall: Recorded disease courses covered relapsing-remitting, secondary progressive and progressive-relapsing multiple sclerosis. Some patients had no subtype annotation. Study-level results: Samples from one preparation batch, clustered by F measure, grouped strongly together. Controls had significantly higher normalized Chao1 diversity than multiple sclerosis patients. In patients, about five TRBV segments were more frequent than in controls, with TRBV5-6, TRBV5-1 and TRBV20-1 among them.

The germline V and J ends were trimmed by 7 bases and 8 bases, with 18 bases remaining between them. This CDR3 region has 15 residues. TCR beta cDNA libraries had unique molecular identifiers. Some 500,000 cDNA molecules were recovered from an input of roughly 0.85 to 10 million T cells. One entry per CDR3 protein results from TCRdb running MiXCR on the PCR reads. Seen here are hundreds of thousands of distinct CDR3 sequences, approximately 59% observed once, and the top ten hold roughly 12%. The J gene is TRBJ2-6, the V gene TRBV12-3 or TRBV12-4; tentative D call: TRBD2 (5 bases). Sequenced: blood. This clonotype was sampled from a girl aged 2-9 years with multiple sclerosis. CDR3 sequence reads: CASTKGVADTNVLTF. DNA of the CDR3: TGTGCCAGCACTAAGGGAGTGGCAGACACCAACGTCCTGACTTTC.